The next 28 T cell receptor beta chains were all read from a single sample in a study of shared clonotypes between healthy human individuals. Assay: immunoSEQ multiplex PCR; the TCRdb copy retains only in-frame clones and omits some. Seen here are roughly 2.1 million clones, approximately 94% observed once, and the top ten hold 1.5% to 2%. CD8 cells classed as naive were CD45RO-negative and positively selected for CCR7, excluding terminally differentiated effector memory CD45RA+ cells. Material for sequencing was naive CD8+ T cells from PBMCs. Every receptor here comes from a man aged 18 to 30 in good health. Some clones in this sample may be carry-over from other donors' samples.

This clone was seen a single time. This rearrangement joins TRBV27 to TRBJ1-1; D unresolved. The germline V and J ends were trimmed by 10 bases and 4 bases, with 13 bases remaining between them. Germline V CDR1 and CDR2: MNHEY, SMNVEV (reference sequence). The CDR3 runs to 12 residues. This CDR3 is CATWDRGTEAFF. The CDR3 coding sequence is TGTGCCACCTGGGATCGGGGCACTGAAGCTTTCTTT.

The chain joins TRBV7-9 to TRBJ2-5, with D possibly TRBD2 on 5 matching bases. This CDR3 comprises 14 residues. V was trimmed by 1 base and J by 5 bases, leaving 11 bases between them. In germline, CDR1 is SEHNR, CDR2 FQNEAQ (reference sequence). For the CDR3, the DNA is TGTGCCAGCAGCTTAGGGAGGACGGGGGAGACCCAGTACTTC. Amino acids: CASSLGRTGETQYF. The full variable domain, rest sourced from reference TRBV7-9 and TRBJ2-5, is DTGVSQNPRHKITKRGQNVTFRCDPISEHNRLYWYRQTLGQGPEFLTYFQNEAQLEKSRLLSDRFSAERPKGSFSTLEIQRTEQGDSAMYLCASSLGRTGETQYFGPGTRLLVL.

Worth noting for this clone: A single base separates this from a much larger clone, so it may be a read error. Other DNA sequences in this sample translate to the same CDR3. The V and J genes are TRBV7-3 and TRBJ2-1, with D perhaps matching TRBD1 or TRBD2 (5 bases each). This CDR3 is built from 12 residues. Germline V CDR1 and CDR2: SGHTA, FQGTGA. V was cut by 2 bases and J by 6 bases, with 5 bases left in between. The CDR3 region is CASSLGTNEQFF. CDR3 DNA: TGTGCCAGCAGCTTAGGGACCAATGAGCAGTTCTTC.

The chain carries TRBV30 and TRBJ2-5, with a tentative D call TRBD1 (6 bases). In germline, CDR1 is GTSNPN, CDR2 SVGIG (reference sequence). The CDR3 is 13 amino acids. V lost 4 bases, J lost 5 bases, and 14 bases lay in between. CDR3 region: CAWNEQGWETQYF. Here the CDR3 DNA reads TGTGCCTGGAACGAACAGGGTTGGGAGACCCAGTACTTC.

CDR3 protein: CARQGATGEQFF. In DNA, the CDR3 is TGTGCCCGCCAGGGGGCCACAGGCGAGCAGTTCTTC. The rearrangement uses TRBV7-9 and TRBJ2-1; 8 nucleotides line up with TRBD1. V shed 11 bases and J 10 bases; nucleotides not matched to a gene: 10. The CDR3 is made up of 12 amino acids. Germline V gene data show CDR1 as SEHNR and CDR2 as FQNEAQ (reference sequence).

V usage is TRBV10-1 and J usage is TRBJ1-2; D remains unclear. Trimming removed 10 bases at V and 0 bases at J, with 12 bases between. This CDR3 region has 13 residues. CDR1 WNHNN and CDR2 SYGVQD come from the germline V gene (reference sequence). CDR3 residues: CANISLTNYGYTF. CDR3 in DNA: TGCGCCAACATCTCCCTAACTAACTATGGCTACACCTTC.

The rearrangement joins TRBV28 to TRBJ1-2, with D unclear. The CDR3 has 10 residues. The germline CDR1 and CDR2 sequences are MDHEN and SYDVKM. Between the trimmed V and J ends, which lost 6 bases and 9 bases, there was a span of 8 bases. CDR3 loop: CASRSGRYTF. CDR3 coding DNA: TGTGCCAGCAGGTCTGGGCGCTACACCTTC.

The J gene is TRBJ1-2, the V gene TRBV14, with 9 bases identical to TRBD1. The CDR3 contains 14 residues. The J segment lost 10 bases and the V segment lost 3 bases, leaving 9 bases of the junction unmatched. The germline gives CDR1 SGHDN, CDR2 FVKESK. The CDR3 nucleotides are TGTGCCAGCAGCCAGAGAGGACAGGGGTACGACTACACCTTC. This codes for CASSQRGQGYDYTF.

CDR3 DNA sequence: TGCGCCAGCAGCGGAGATGTCTACGAGCAGTACTTC. It is translated as CASSGDVYEQYF. The chain joins TRBV5-1 to TRBJ2-7, with D unresolved. The CDR3 extends over 12 amino acids. Germline assignment: CDR1 SGHRS and CDR2 YFSETQ. The V end lost 4 bases, the J end lost 3 bases, and 8 bases lay between the germline ends.

J is TRBJ1-5 and V is TRBV10-3, with D possibly matching TRBD1 (6 bases). The CDR3 has 17 residues. Germline CDR1 ENHRY, CDR2 SYGVKD. V lost 3 bases and J lost 0, with 15 bases in between. CDR3 sequence reads: CAISEGTSSYSNQPQHF. DNA for the CDR3: TGTGCCATCAGTGAAGGGACATCTTCTTATAGCAATCAGCCCCAGCATTTT.

The chain carries TRBV12-5 and TRBJ2-2; TRBD2 agrees at 7 bases. CDR1 is LGHNT and CDR2 is FRNRAP in the germline V gene. V trimming: 0 bases; J trimming: 5 bases; junction bases outside the gene matches: 6. This CDR3 is 16 amino acids long. The CDR3 spells CASGLVLAAQTGELFF. The DNA of the CDR3 is TGTGCTAGTGGTTTGGTCCTAGCGGCCCAAACCGGGGAGCTGTTTTTT.

The V gene is TRBV19, the J gene TRBJ1-3; 9 nucleotides align to TRBD1. The CDR3 covers 15 residues. CDR1 and CDR2 (germline): LNHDA, SQIVND (reference sequence). The V segment lost 5 bases and the J segment 6 bases; nucleotides outside the gene matches: 8. CDR3 sequence (DNA): TGTGCCAGTAGTTTCCGACAGGGGGTCGAAAACACCATATATTTT. Residues: CASSFRQGVENTIYF.

V gene TRBV2 combines with J gene TRBJ1-1; no definite D call. V dropped 8 bases and J dropped 0 bases, with 10 bases sitting between them. Per germline, CDR1 SNHLY and CDR2 FYNNEI. This CDR3 has 13 residues. The CDR3 protein is CASRGDLNTEAFF. DNA of the CDR3: TGTGCCAGCCGGGGAGATTTGAACACTGAAGCTTTCTTT.

This clone was recorded once. The V and J genes are TRBV28 and TRBJ1-2; 9 nucleotides align to TRBD1. V was pared by 5 bases and J by 4 bases, with 8 bases of the junction left unmatched. This CDR3 contains 15 residues. CDR1 is MDHEN and CDR2 is SYDVKM in the germline V gene. For the CDR3, the DNA is TGTGCCAGCAGTCTAGGGACAGGGAGTGCCTATGGCTACACCTTC. Its translation is CASSLGTGSAYGYTF.

The chain has TRBV4-3 and TRBJ2-5; possible D gene TRBD1, 8 bases. From germline, CDR1 is LGHNA and CDR2 YSLEER. The CDR3 has 16 amino acids. Trimming removed 0 bases at V and 5 bases at J, with 16 bases between. The CDR3 sequence is CASSQETGGVLETQYF. CDR3 DNA: TGCGCCAGCAGCCAAGAAACAGGGGGGGTATTGGAGACCCAGTACTTC.

This chain connects TRBV5-1 to TRBJ1-1; D is unclear. Deletions cut 6 bases from V and 7 bases from J, with 13 bases between. The CDR3 runs 12 residues. In germline, CDR1 is SGHRS, CDR2 YFSETQ. CDR3 in DNA: TGCGCCAGCACCTCAGGTGTTGGTGAAGCTTTCTTT. It translates to CASTSGVGEAFF.

The chain carries TRBV6-1 and TRBJ1-1; 7 bases agree with TRBD1. Looked up from germline, CDR1 is MNHNS and CDR2 is SASEGT. The junction had 4 bases not matched to a gene; V was cut back by 6 bases and J by 3 bases. CDR3 size: 13 residues. The CDR3 nucleotides are TGTGCCAGCAGGAGGGGGCTTTACACTGAAGCTTTCTTT. The encoded protein is CASRRGLYTEAFF.

The genes are TRBV21-1 and TRBJ1-5. TRBV21-1 is deemed a pseudogene. The CDR3 extends over 19 amino acids. CDR3 residues: CASTTPNPRELSDNQPQHF. The CDR3 DNA is TGTGCCAGCACCACTCCCAATCCACGGGAGTTAAGTGACAATCAGCCCCAGCATTTT.

Of note for this clone: Different DNA sequences within this sample yield the same CDR3. V gene TRBV9 combines with J gene TRBJ2-7, with TRBD2 matching 8 bases. CDR1 and CDR2 from the germline V gene are SGDLS and YYNGEE. The CDR3 is 13 residues long. Germline trimming cut 5 bases from V and 4 bases from J; bases unmatched to any gene: 5. The CDR3 coding sequence is TGTGCCAGCAGTGTTGGACTAGCTTACGAGCAGTACTTC. Its protein product is CASSVGLAYEQYF.

The rearrangement links TRBV9 to TRBJ2-2; 14 bases line up with TRBD2. Trimming removed 0 bases from V and 3 bases from J; junction bases left unmatched: 7. Germline CDR1 reads SGDLS; CDR2 reads YYNGEE. The CDR3 extends over 19 amino acids. DNA of the CDR3: TGTGCCAGCAGCGTAGCTGGGACTAGCGGGAGCTGGTACACCGGGGAGCTGTTTTTT. As protein: CASSVAGTSGSWYTGELFF.

V and J are TRBV11-2 and TRBJ2-7; D unresolved. The CDR3 sequence is 18 residues long. CDR1 and CDR2 from the germline V gene are SGHAT and FQNNGV. Trimming took 1 base from V and 2 from J, leaving 21 bases between them. The CDR3 reads CASSLGSPWALGAYEQYF. The CDR3 DNA follows: TGTGCCAGCAGCTTAGGATCCCCCTGGGCCTTAGGTGCCTACGAGCAGTACTTC.

V usage is TRBV7-9 and J usage is TRBJ2-1; D is undetermined. The V gene lost 1 base and the J gene lost 5 bases, with 12 bases spanning the gap. CDR3 length: 15 residues. Germline V gives CDR1 SEHNR, CDR2 FQNEAQ (reference sequence). CDR3 sequence reads: CASSLDSGENNEQFF. The CDR3 DNA is TGTGCCAGCAGCTTAGATTCTGGGGAAAACAATGAGCAGTTCTTC.

The chain links TRBV18 to TRBJ2-1, with TRBD2 identical over 7 bases. The CDR3 totals 14 residues. Germline V gene sequence: CDR1 KGHSH, CDR2 LQKENI. V gave up 3 bases and J gave up 8 bases; unmatched junction bases: 7. For the CDR3, the DNA is TGTGCCAGCTCACCTCAGGGACTACTAGATGAGCAGTTCTTC. Protein sequence: CASSPQGLLDEQFF. Using reference TRBV18 and TRBJ2-1 for the parts outside the CDR3, the full variable domain is NAGVMQNPRHLVRRRGQEARLRCSPMKGHSHVYWYRQLPEEGLKFMVYLQKENIIDESGMPKERFSAEFPKEGPSILRIQQVVRGDSAAYFCASSPQGLLDEQFFGPGTRLTVL.

This chain links TRBV4-3 with TRBJ2-5, with D possibly matching TRBD2 (6 bases). This CDR3 is built from 15 residues. Trimming removed 1 base from V and 11 bases from J, with 20 bases in between. From germline, CDR1 is LGHNA and CDR2 YSLEER. This chain's CDR3 is CASSQGTSWFGEQYF. CDR3 nucleotide sequence: TGCGCCAGCAGCCAAGGAACTAGCTGGTTCGGTGAGCAGTACTTC.

CDR3 in amino acids: CASSSTGGRETQYF. CDR3 in DNA: TGTGCCAGCAGCTCCACAGGGGGTAGGGAGACCCAGTACTTC. The chain recombines TRBV7-3 with TRBJ2-5; the match to TRBD1 covers 8 bases. The CDR3 contains 14 residues. V shed 4 bases, J shed 5 bases, and the junction held 6 bases outside the gene matches. Per germline, CDR1 SGHTA and CDR2 FQGTGA.

The chain carries TRBV10-3 and TRBJ2-1, with TRBD2 matching 7 bases. CDR3 length equals 18 residues. Germline-derived CDR1 and CDR2 are ENHRY and SYGVKD. V lost 4 bases and J lost 3; bases outside the gene matches: 15. This chain's CDR3 is CAISAGLPQASGYNEQFF. The CDR3 DNA is TGTGCCATCAGTGCCGGCCTCCCCCAGGCTAGCGGCTACAATGAGCAGTTCTTC.

This chain joins TRBV9 and TRBJ1-3; D not certain. Germline V CDR1 and CDR2: SGDLS, YYNGEE. There are 13 residues in the CDR3. V was shortened by 3 bases and J by 15 bases, with 19 bases between the two germline ends. The CDR3, as DNA: TGTGCCAGCAGCGATGGCAGTTCCCCACACCCATATTTT. It codes for CASSDGSSPHPYF.

The chain carries TRBV4-1 and TRBJ1-4; 12 bases fit TRBD1. J lost 7 bases, V lost 0 bases, and 9 bases had no gene match. The CDR3 consists of 18 residues. Germline V CDR1 and CDR2: MGHRA, YSYEKL. CDR3 sequence: CASSQEGTGGMGGEKLFF. CDR3 in DNA: TGCGCCAGCAGCCAAGAGGGGACAGGGGGCATGGGTGGTGAAAAACTGTTTTTT.